This is a list of T cell receptor beta chains from one sample in a study of T cell changes during pregnancy in multiple sclerosis. Produced via immunoSEQ multiplex PCR; TCRdb's table is partial and in-frame only. The data contain approximately 100,000 clones, about 92% of them singletons. Sequences were derived from peripheral blood, sampled after pregnancy. Receptors were obtained from a female donor in good health, enrolled as a control in a pregnancy study. CDR3s include the opening cysteine and the closing phenylalanine or tryptophan. The D gene is left open where the match is weak. Clone size appears in some rows only: once, few, many, or a class for an expanded clone.

J: TRBJ2-3
D: TRBD1
V: TRBV10-3
size: .
DNA: TGTGCCATCCTTTCCAGGAGCAGGGGGAGTGGCACAGATACGCAGTATTTT
CDR3: CAILSRSRGSGTDTQYF

J: TRBJ1-1
D: .
V: TRBV19
size: .
DNA: TGTGCCAGTAGCCTTCCTAAGAGGGCTTTCAAGACTGAAGCTTTCTTT
CDR3: CASSLPKRAFKTEAFF

J: TRBJ2-7
D: TRBD1
V: TRBV28
size: .
DNA: TGTGCCAGCAGCCCACCGGCAGGGGGCGTTTACGAGCAGTACTTC
CDR3: CASSPPAGGVYEQYF

J: TRBJ2-5
D: .
V: TRBV2
size: .
DNA: TGTGCCAGCAGTTCCCGCCAAGAGACCCAGTACTTC
CDR3: CASSSRQETQYF

J: TRBJ1-1
D: .
V: TRBV29-1
size: .
DNA: TGCAGCGCGACTGGGGGCTTAACTGAAGCTTTCTTT
CDR3: CSATGGLTEAFF

J: TRBJ1-5
D: TRBD1
V: TRBV28
size: .
DNA: TGTGCCAGCACCTTGGGGACCGGGACAGGGAGGTATCAGCCCCAGCATTTT
CDR3: CASTLGTGTGRYQPQHF

J: TRBJ1-3
D: TRBD1
V: TRBV30
size: .
DNA: TGTGCCTGGAGTTTGGGACAGGCGGGGGGAAACACCATATATTTT
CDR3: CAWSLGQAGGNTIYF

J: TRBJ2-2
D: TRBD1
V: TRBV18
size: .
DNA: TGTGCCAGCTCACCCTCTAGGACAGGGACCAACACCGGGGAGCTGTTTTTT
CDR3: CASSPSRTGTNTGELFF

J: TRBJ1-2
D: TRBD1
V: TRBV2
size: .
DNA: TGTGCCAGCAGTGAAGCGGACAGGGCAGGCTACACCTTC
CDR3: CASSEADRAGYTF

J: TRBJ2-1
D: .
V: TRBV15
size: .
DNA: TGTGCCACCAGCAGGTCAGGGGGGAGCCTCAATGAGCAGTTCTTC
CDR3: CATSRSGGSLNEQFF

J: TRBJ1-2
D: TRBD1
V: TRBV4-2
size: .
DNA: TGTGCCAGCAGCTTGGGGACAGACTATGGCTACACCTTC
CDR3: CASSLGTDYGYTF

J: TRBJ2-7
D: .
V: TRBV5-1
size: .
DNA: TGCGCCAGCAGCCCGACGGGCAGGGGCACCTACGAGCAGTACTTC
CDR3: CASSPTGRGTYEQYF

J: TRBJ2-5
D: .
V: TRBV6-5
size: once
DNA: TGTGCCAGCAGTTACTCAGGGCAGGGCACAGAGACCCAGTACTTC
CDR3: CASSYSGQGTETQYF

J: TRBJ1-6
D: .
V: TRBV6-5
size: few
DNA: TGTGCCAGCGGACAGACAGGAGGCAATTCACCCCTCCACTTT
CDR3: CASGQTGGNSPLHF

J: TRBJ2-7
D: TRBD2
V: TRBV5-1
size: .
DNA: TGCGCCAGCAGCATCGGGACTAGTTCCTACGAGCAGTACTTC
CDR3: CASSIGTSSYEQYF

J: TRBJ2-3
D: .
V: TRBV28
size: .
DNA: TGTGCCAGCAGTTCCGCTAGTGGGAGAGGAACAGATACGCAGTATTTT
CDR3: CASSSASGRGTDTQYF

J: TRBJ1-5
D: .
V: TRBV6-5
size: .
DNA: TGTGCCAGCAGTTACTCTACTACCGGTGACCAGCCCCAGCATTTT
CDR3: CASSYSTTGDQPQHF

J: TRBJ2-1
D: .
V: TRBV5-1
size: .
DNA: TGCGCCAGCAGCATGCACGGACAGACCTTCGCCTACAATGAGCAGTTCTTC
CDR3: CASSMHGQTFAYNEQFF

J: TRBJ2-2
D: .
V: TRBV19
size: .
DNA: TGTGCCAGTACCACAGGGAACGCCGGGGAGCTGTTTTTT
CDR3: CASTTGNAGELFF

J: TRBJ2-1
D: .
V: TRBV2
size: .
DNA: TGTGCCAGCATTCACAGTGGCAATGATCAGTTCTTC
CDR3: CASIHSGNDQFF

J: TRBJ1-1
D: .
V: TRBV28
size: .
DNA: TGTGCCAGCACCCTTTTCGGAGGCCCGGGCACTGAAGCTTTCTTT
CDR3: CASTLFGGPGTEAFF

J: TRBJ1-1
D: .
V: TRBV18
size: .
DNA: TGTGCCAGCTCACCGGGAGTGGCGAACACTGAAGCTTTCTTT
CDR3: CASSPGVANTEAFF

J: TRBJ2-3
D: .
V: TRBV7-9
size: once
DNA: TGTGCCAGCAGCTTAGGAGCGCAGAGCACAGATACGCAGTATTTT
CDR3: CASSLGAQSTDTQYF

J: TRBJ2-7
D: TRBD2
V: TRBV29-1
size: .
DNA: TGCAGCGCCCGGGGGGGGGCTGGAATTGGCTCCTACGAGCAGTACTTC
CDR3: CSARGGAGIGSYEQYF

J: TRBJ1-1
D: TRBD1
V: TRBV6-6
size: .
DNA: TGTGCCAGCAGTCAGACAGGGCACAACACTGAAGCTTTCTTT
CDR3: CASSQTGHNTEAFF

J: TRBJ2-7
D: TRBD1
V: TRBV11-1
size: once
DNA: TGTGCCAGCAGCTCCGGAGGTGGGACAGGGTACTACGAGCAGTACTTC
CDR3: CASSSGGGTGYYEQYF

J: TRBJ2-1
D: TRBD2
V: TRBV7-2
size: .
DNA: TGTGCCAGCAGCCCCGCCTCTGGCGGGGGTTACAATGAGCAGTTCTTC
CDR3: CASSPASGGGYNEQFF